This entry concerns a single T cell receptor beta chain. Its antigen remains unidentified. The sample is drawn from a study of T-cell memory formation after mild COVID-19. For the study at large: TCR clusters were largely donor specific.

Trimming removed 7 bases from V and 6 bases from J, with 13 bases in between. The CDR3 runs to 13 residues. Each CDR3 protein is one row after TCRdb ran MiXCR on the 5' RACE reads. This table holds around 370,000 distinct CDR3 sequences, more than 20% found once. Study-level results: CD4/CD8 balance held among clones contracting day 15 to 85, and later expanders leaned CD4+. Some responding clones appeared in pre-infection memory, suggesting cross-reactive memory joined.

Sequencing was performed on PBMCs or a T cell subset sorted from them (not recorded which). This clonotype originated in an adult woman who had mild COVID-19 (a few samples of this study predate the infection). Cell type and time point are not known. V usage is TRBV12-3 or TRBV12-4 and J usage is TRBJ2-1; D could derive from TRBD1 or TRBD2 (5 bases each). CDR3 amino acids: CASTDGTFNEQFF. The CDR3 DNA reads TGTGCCAGCACGGACGGGACGTTCAATGAGCAGTTCTTC.